The rows below give T cell receptor beta chains drawn from one sample of a study of Ad26.COV2.S vaccination and SARS-CoV-2 variants. The method was immunoSEQ multiplex PCR; TCRdb's version includes in-frame clones alone and lacks a portion of them. The sample has hundreds of thousands of clones, 90% seen once. The material sequenced was peripheral blood, taken in a trial of Ad26.COV2.S vaccine versus placebo. The receptors stem from a person aged 18 to 59 who received the Ad26.COV2.S COVID-19 vaccine or a placebo. CDR3s include the opening cysteine and the closing phenylalanine or tryptophan. D genes are given only for firm matches. Size is stated for part of the rows, as once, few or many counts, or as a class when the clone is expanded.

J	V	D	size	length	DNA	CDR3
TRBJ2-2	TRBV19	.	few	14	TGTGCCAGTAGGGAGTGGGGGGCTTTCGGGGAGCTGTTTTTT	CASREWGAFGELFF
TRBJ1-2	TRBV14	.	.	16	TGTGCCAGCAGCCTAATCCCCGACACGTTCAACTATGGCTACACCTTC	CASSLIPDTFNYGYTF
TRBJ2-3	TRBV7-2	.	.	15	TGTGCCAGCAGCCCCACAGAGTTAAGCACAGATACGCAGTATTTT	CASSPTELSTDTQYF
TRBJ2-6	TRBV19	.	.	14	TGTGCCAGTCACGACAGTCCTATGGCCAACGTCCTGACTTTC	CASHDSPMANVLTF
TRBJ2-5	TRBV7-6	TRBD1	.	15	TGTGCCAGCAGCTTAGTGTCGACAGGGGTAGAGACCCAGTACTTC	CASSLVSTGVETQYF
TRBJ2-1	TRBV29-1	TRBD2	.	12	TGCAGCGTTGAAGATAATCGGCGGGAGGCGTTCTTC	CSVEDNRREAFF
TRBJ2-7	TRBV5-1	TRBD1	few	15	TGCGCCAGCAGCCCTGGGACAGGGGGCGGGTACGAGCAGTACTTC	CASSPGTGGGYEQYF
TRBJ2-5	TRBV14	.	.	15	TGTGCCAGCAGCCAAGGAGCCAGGGTTCGAGAGACCCAGTACTTC	CASSQGARVRETQYF
TRBJ2-7	TRBV19	.	.	13	TGTGCCAGTAGTAGCGGGGTTTCCTACGAGCAGTACTTC	CASSSGVSYEQYF
TRBJ2-5	TRBV2	.	.	13	TGTGCCAGCAGTGGACAGATTCAAGAGACCCAGTACTTC	CASSGQIQETQYF
TRBJ1-5	TRBV7-2	.	.	13	TGTGCCAGCAGCGCCGTACAGGGACGGCCCCAGCATTTT	CASSAVQGRPQHF
TRBJ1-2	TRBV5-5	TRBD1	.	15	TGTGCCAGCAGCTTGGGACAGGGGGCGGACTATGGCTACACCTTC	CASSLGQGADYGYTF
TRBJ1-2	TRBV28	.	.	14	TGTGCCAGCAGTTTAGGTCAGCAAAACTATGGCTACACCTTC	CASSLGQQNYGYTF
TRBJ2-7	TRBV12-3/TRBV12-4	.	.	12	TGTGCCAGCAGCTCAGGGTTCCGGGAGCAGTACTTC	CASSSGFREQYF
TRBJ2-1	TRBV5-1	TRBD2	.	16	TGCGCCAGCAGCCCTTGGGGAGCGGGAAGATCCGATGAGCAGTTCTTC	CASSPWGAGRSDEQFF
TRBJ1-2	TRBV6-1	.	once	14	TGTGCCAGCAGTGAGCGCGGAGGGGTCTATGGCTACACCTTC	CASSERGGVYGYTF
TRBJ1-1	TRBV29-1	.	.	13	TGCAGCGTTGATTTGACGGGGGCAGCTGAAGCTTTCTTT	CSVDLTGAAEAFF
TRBJ1-1	TRBV6-5	TRBD1	few	15	TGTGCCAGCAGACCCCGGACAGGGGTGAACACTGAAGCTTTCTTT	CASRPRTGVNTEAFF
TRBJ2-3	TRBV4-1	TRBD2	.	15	TGCGCCAGCAGCCAGTATCTAGCGGGAGCAGATACGCAGTATTTT	CASSQYLAGADTQYF
TRBJ1-1	TRBV27	.	.	15	TGTGCCAGCAGTTCGTACGGCTCCGTGAACACTGAAGCTTTCTTT	CASSSYGSVNTEAFF
TRBJ2-1	TRBV6-2/TRBV6-3	TRBD2	.	18	TGTGCCAGCAGTTACTCGACCGGGGCTAGCGGGAGAAGCAATGAGCAGTTCTTC	CASSYSTGASGRSNEQFF
TRBJ1-4	TRBV7-9	TRBD1	.	15	TGTGCCAGCAGCTTAGGCGGGACAGTTAATGAAAAACTGTTTTTT	CASSLGGTVNEKLFF
TRBJ2-1	TRBV25-1	.	.	11	TGTGCCAGCAGTGAATATTCGGTAGTTTTCTTC	CASSEYSVVFF
TRBJ1-5	TRBV2	.	.	14	TGTGCCAGCAGTCCTCAAACTAGCAATCAGCCCCAGCATTTT	CASSPQTSNQPQHF
TRBJ2-2	TRBV30	.	.	15	TGTGCCTGGAGCGCCGACGTCGCGAACACCGGGGAGCTGTTTTTT	CAWSADVANTGELFF
TRBJ2-3	TRBV7-7	.	.	15	TGTGCCAGCAGCTTAGGAGAGGCGAGCACAGATACGCAGTATTTT	CASSLGEASTDTQYF
TRBJ2-7	TRBV18	.	.	14	TGTGCCAGCTCACCACCGGTGAGGTTAGGAGAGCAGTACTTC	CASSPPVRLGEQYF
TRBJ2-7	TRBV3-1/TRBV3-2	.	.	13	TGTGCCAGCAGCCAGGAGGGGTCCTACGAGCAGTACTTC	CASSQEGSYEQYF
TRBJ1-2	TRBV12-3/TRBV12-4	TRBD1	.	13	TGTGCCAGCGGACCGGGACAGAACTATGGCTACACCTTC	CASGPGQNYGYTF
TRBJ2-3	TRBV12-3/TRBV12-4	.	.	12	TGTGCCAGCAGTTTTACCACAGATACGCAGTATTTT	CASSFTTDTQYF
TRBJ2-7	TRBV6-2/TRBV6-3	TRBD2	.	15	TGTGCCAGCAGCGACATACGGGAGGCATCCTACGAGCAGTACTTC	CASSDIREASYEQYF
TRBJ2-3	TRBV5-5	TRBD2	.	16	TGTGCCAGCAGTCTATCTAATAGCGGGAGTGTAGATACGCAGTATTTT	CASSLSNSGSVDTQYF
TRBJ2-7	TRBV4-3	.	.	18	TGCGCCAGCAGCCAAAGTACCCCTTTTCGGGGAAGCTCCTACGAGCAGTACTTC	CASSQSTPFRGSSYEQYF
TRBJ2-7	TRBV19	.	.	14	TGTGCCAGTAGTATACGTCCAGGGGAATACGAGCAGTACTTC	CASSIRPGEYEQYF
TRBJ1-1	TRBV28	.	.	12	TGTGCCAGCAGGCAATTGAACACTGAAGCTTTCTTT	CASRQLNTEAFF
TRBJ2-3	TRBV6-5	.	once	11	TGTGCCAGCAGTTACGCAGACACGCAGTATTTT	CASSYADTQYF
TRBJ2-1	TRBV5-1	.	.	14	TGCGCCAGCAGCTTACTAGGCTCCTACAATGAGCAGTTCTTC	CASSLLGSYNEQFF
TRBJ1-1	TRBV19	TRBD1	.	13	TGTGCCAGTATAGGGACAGGGAACACTGAAGCTTTCTTT	CASIGTGNTEAFF
TRBJ1-1	TRBV25-1	TRBD1	.	15	TGTGCCAGCAGTGCGACAGGGGGCCACGACACTGAAGCTTTCTTT	CASSATGGHDTEAFF
TRBJ2-2	TRBV10-3	TRBD2	.	15	TGTGCCATCAGTGAGCGGGAGGGGAGAACCGGGGAGCTGTTTTTT	CAISEREGRTGELFF
TRBJ1-3	TRBV29-1	.	once	14	TGCAGCGTCCGACAGCCGGGAGCTGGAAACACCATATATTTT	CSVRQPGAGNTIYF
TRBJ2-5	TRBV2	.	.	14	TGTGCCAGCACCCGACCTGATAGCTTACAGACCCAGTACTTC	CASTRPDSLQTQYF
TRBJ2-1	TRBV14	.	.	14	TGTGCCAGCAGCCAAGTGCAGGGCCCTGGTGAGCAGTTCTTC	CASSQVQGPGEQFF
TRBJ1-5	TRBV6-1	TRBD1	few	15	TGTGCCAGCAGTGAATTAGGACAGGCCTACTTCCCCCAGCATTTT	CASSELGQAYFPQHF
TRBJ2-7	TRBV4-1	.	.	15	TGCGCCAGCAGCCAAGAAGAAGGTAGCTCCTACGAGCAGTACTTC	CASSQEEGSSYEQYF
TRBJ2-7	TRBV14	.	.	13	TGTGCCAGCAGCGAGATTGACAGCTACGAGCAGTACTTC	CASSEIDSYEQYF
TRBJ2-5	TRBV5-1	.	.	14	TGCGCCAGCAGCTTGGACGTAGGTCTGGAGACCCAGTACTTC	CASSLDVGLETQYF
TRBJ1-1	TRBV27	.	few	14	TGTGCCAGCAGTTCGCTGGGTGAGTTTCCTGAAGCTTTCTTT	CASSSLGEFPEAFF